These 26 T cell receptor beta chains were sequenced from one sample in a study of siplizumab effects on memory and regulatory T cells. Data came from immunoSEQ multiplex PCR; TCRdb stores just in-frame clones and leaves some out. The profile shows approximately 94,000 clones, 93% of them singletons. Sequenced: CD8+ T cells sorted from blood. Receptors were obtained from a human donor in good health.

The chain has TRBV19 and TRBJ2-6, with TRBD1 identical over 7 bases. CDR3 length: 17 residues. The germline V gene has CDR1 LNHDA and CDR2 SQIVND (reference sequence). J lost 1 base, V lost 5 bases, and 8 bases had no gene match. As DNA, the CDR3 is TGTGCCAGTAGTTGGCCTTCGACAGGGTCTGGGGCCAACGTCCTGACTTTC. Amino acid sequence: CASSWPSTGSGANVLTF.

The chain employs TRBV13 and TRBJ1-1; D not resolved. The CDR3 is made up of 13 amino acids. The germline CDR1 and CDR2 sequences are PRHDT and FYEKMQ (reference sequence). V was shortened by 4 bases and J by 0 bases, with 6 bases between the two germline ends. In nucleotides, the CDR3 is TGTGCCAGCAGCTCGACGGTGAACACTGAAGCTTTCTTT. Translation gives CASSSTVNTEAFF.

The chain recombines TRBV7-9 with TRBJ2-2, with a weak D call TRBD1 (6 bases). Looked up from germline, CDR1 is SEHNR and CDR2 is FQNEAQ (reference sequence). This CDR3 comprises 11 residues. V was pared by 9 bases and J by 6 bases, with 8 bases between. The CDR3 DNA is TGTGCCAGTGGGGGCTCCGGGGAGCTGTTTTTT. It encodes CASGGSGELFF.

The rearrangement uses TRBV9 and TRBJ1-3, with no clear D. The CDR3 runs to 14 residues. Per the germline V gene, CDR1 is SGDLS and CDR2 is YYNGEE. V was trimmed by 0 bases and J by 2 bases, leaving 6 bases between them. DNA for the CDR3: TGTGCCAGCAGCGTAGCTGGGGCTGGAAACACCATATATTTT. This codes for CASSVAGAGNTIYF. The variable domain in full, completed from reference TRBV9 and TRBJ1-3, reads DSGVTQTPKHLITATGQRVTLRCSPRSGDLSVYWYQQSLDQGLQFLIQYYNGEERAKGNILERFSAQQFPDLHSELNLSSLELGDSALYFCASSVAGAGNTIYFGEGSWLTVV.

The chain couples TRBV15 to TRBJ1-2, with D possibly being TRBD1 (6 bases). The CDR3 totals 15 residues. The germline V gene encodes CDR1 LNHNV and CDR2 YYDKDF (reference sequence). With 0 bases removed from V and 4 bases from J, the gap between germline ends came to 12 bases. CDR3 in DNA: TGTGCCACCAGCAGAGAAGGGGGACTACCCTATGGCTACACCTTC. Protein: CATSREGGLPYGYTF.

This chain joins TRBV4-3 and TRBJ1-4; possible D gene TRBD1, 5 bases. Germline values: CDR1 LGHNA, CDR2 YSLEER. Deletions cut 5 bases from V and 5 bases from J, with 12 bases between. This CDR3 is 14 amino acids long. Here the CDR3 reads CASSGGPRNEKLFF. CDR3 bases: TGCGCCAGCAGCGGGGGACCAAGGAATGAAAAACTGTTTTTT.

V is TRBV9 and J is TRBJ2-1; 11 bases line up with TRBD1. Germline assignment: CDR1 SGDLS and CDR2 YYNGEE. V shed 3 bases and J 8 bases; nucleotides not matched to a gene: 13. This CDR3 is built from 17 residues. The CDR3 DNA reads as TGTGCCAGCAGCGACTACGCCGGGACAGGGGGGATGGATGAGCAGTTCTTC. Translating gives CASSDYAGTGGMDEQFF.

The chain carries TRBV7-2 and TRBJ2-7; D remains ambiguous. Trimming removed 4 bases from V and 2 bases from J, with 15 bases in between. CDR1 and CDR2 from the germline V gene are SGHTA and FQGNSA. The CDR3 loop spans 15 amino acids. Here the CDR3 DNA reads TGTGCCAGCAGCTCCCCCCGGGCCACGACCTACGAGCAGTACTTC. Protein sequence: CASSSPRATTYEQYF.

The rearrangement uses TRBV9 and TRBJ2-3, with 10 nucleotides matching TRBD2. The CDR3 has 16 amino acids. J lost 4 bases, V lost 0 bases, and 5 bases had no gene match. From germline, CDR1 is SGDLS and CDR2 YYNGEE. The CDR3 here is CASSVVIAGGPDTQYF. The CDR3 coding sequence is TGTGCCAGCAGCGTAGTGATAGCGGGGGGCCCAGATACGCAGTATTTT.

CDR3 protein: CASSSDRLNTGELFF. The CDR3 DNA reads TGCGCCAGCAGTTCAGACAGGCTGAACACCGGGGAGCTGTTTTTT. V and J are TRBV5-1 and TRBJ2-2; tentative D call: TRBD1 (6 bases). The germline CDR1 and CDR2 sequences are SGHRS and YFSETQ. This CDR3 has 15 amino acids. V was pared by 5 bases and J by 1 base, with 12 bases between.

The CDR3 DNA is TGTGCCAGCAGTTTCGGAGGGGACACTGAAGCTTTCTTT. It yields the protein CASSFGGDTEAFF. The chain has TRBV27 and TRBJ1-1; tentatively, D is TRBD1 (5 bases). Germline values: CDR1 MNHEY, CDR2 SMNVEV (reference sequence). The V end lost 3 bases, the J end lost 3 bases, and 8 bases lay between the germline ends. The CDR3 sequence is 13 residues long.

V is TRBV7-8 and J is TRBJ1-4; D perhaps matches TRBD1 (5 bases). CDR1 SGHVS and CDR2 FQNEAQ come from the germline V gene. V lost 5 bases, J lost 6 bases, and 16 bases lay in between. This CDR3 comprises 15 residues. CDR3 in DNA: TGTGCCAGCAGCATGGGACCAGGGACTTATGAAAAACTGTTTTTT. It is translated as CASSMGPGTYEKLFF. The full variable domain, its missing parts supplied by reference TRBV7-8 and TRBJ1-4, is GAGVSQSPRYKVAKRGQDVALRCDPISGHVSLFWYQQALGQGPEFLTYFQNEAQLDKSGLPSDRFFAERPEGSVSTLKIQRTQQEDSAVYLCASSMGPGTYEKLFFGSGTQLSVL.

A single count supports this clone. The chain employs TRBV9 and TRBJ2-7; the match to TRBD1 covers 11 bases. V shed 2 bases, J shed 2 bases, and the junction held 3 bases outside the gene matches. The CDR3 sequence is 15 residues long. Per the germline V gene, CDR1 is SGDLS and CDR2 is YYNGEE. The CDR3 region is CASSVEGQGAYEQYF. The CDR3 DNA is TGTGCCAGCAGCGTCGAGGGACAGGGGGCCTACGAGCAGTACTTC.

This chain connects TRBV15 to TRBJ2-2; D is ambiguous. This CDR3 region has 14 residues. V shed 1 base and J shed 8 bases, with 11 bases lying between them. Germline assignment: CDR1 LNHNV and CDR2 YYDKDF (reference sequence). CDR3 DNA: TGTGCCACCAGCAGAGGACGATTTTCTGGGGAGCTGTTTTTT. Its protein is CATSRGRFSGELFF.

This chain uses TRBV7-6 with TRBJ2-2, with D perhaps TRBD1 or TRBD2 (5 bases each). The CDR3 covers 14 residues. V was shortened by 3 bases and J by 5 bases, with 10 bases between the two germline ends. From germline, CDR1 is SGHVS and CDR2 FNYEAQ. CDR3 nucleotides: TGTGCCAGCAGCTTCTCGGGGCGGACCGGGGAGCTGTTTTTT. Its protein product is CASSFSGRTGELFF.

The V and J genes are TRBV5-6 and TRBJ2-4, with a tentative D call TRBD2 (5 bases). The germline V gene has CDR1 SGHDT and CDR2 YYEEEE. CDR3 length equals 16 residues. V was pared by 0 bases and J by 0 bases, with 10 bases between. The CDR3 is CASSLAEGLAKNIQYF. CDR3 bases: TGTGCCAGCAGCTTGGCCGAGGGTTTAGCCAAAAACATTCAGTACTTC.

In regard to this clone: At one boundary the junction diverges from the germline segment, which might be a read error. The chain has TRBV5-1 and TRBJ2-7, with 9 bases lining up with TRBD1. The length of the CDR3 is 14 residues. The germline gives CDR1 SGHRS, CDR2 YFSETQ. CDR3 nucleotides: TGCGCCAGCAGTTTGGGACAGGGTCTCTACGAGCAGTACTTC. Its translation: CASSLGQGLYEQYF.

This clone was seen more than once but under ten times. This chain joins TRBV27 and TRBJ1-6; D unclear. This CDR3 has 12 amino acids. Germline-derived CDR1 and CDR2 are MNHEY and SMNVEV (reference sequence). Trimming left V 5 bases short and J 8 bases short, with 7 bases between. CDR3 amino acids: CASSDGYSPLHF. The CDR3 nucleotides read TGTGCCAGCAGTGACGGGTATTCACCCCTCCACTTT.

The J gene is TRBJ1-1, the V gene TRBV27, with D perhaps TRBD1 (6 bases). V was cut by 5 bases and J by 2 bases, with 15 bases left in between. CDR1 is MNHEY, CDR2 SMNVEV, per germline (reference sequence). The CDR3 length is 15 residues. CDR3 protein: CASSEQTGANTEAFF. For the CDR3, the DNA is TGTGCCAGCAGTGAACAGACAGGAGCCAACACTGAAGCTTTCTTT.

The chain joins TRBV19 to TRBJ2-1; 9 nucleotides match TRBD2. With V trimmed by 5 bases and J by 0 bases, 8 bases remained unmatched. CDR1 is LNHDA, CDR2 SQIVND, per germline (reference sequence). This CDR3 is 17 amino acids long. The CDR3 sequence: CASSVLSGGSSYNEQFF. The CDR3 DNA follows: TGTGCCAGTAGTGTCCTTAGCGGGGGAAGCTCCTACAATGAGCAGTTCTTC.

This sequence joins TRBV30 and TRBJ2-1; 8 bases align to TRBD2. This CDR3 spans 14 amino acids. Germline loops: CDR1 GTSNPN, CDR2 SVGIG (reference sequence). V was clipped by 0 bases and J by 7 bases; unmatched bases: 5. The CDR3 bases are TGTGCCTGGAGTGTATTTACGGGAGGGAATGAGCAGTTCTTC. This sequence encodes CAWSVFTGGNEQFF.

The V and J genes are TRBV5-6 and TRBJ2-2, with 9 bases lining up with TRBD2. This CDR3 is 16 amino acids long. Unmatched junction bases numbered 12, after V lost 4 bases and J lost 8 bases. CDR1 is SGHDT, CDR2 YYEEEE, per germline. CDR3 sequence (DNA): TGTGCCAGCAGCGGAGAAGTAGCGGGGGTTTCTGGGGAGCTGTTTTTT. It yields the protein CASSGEVAGVSGELFF.

This rearrangement joins TRBV19 to TRBJ2-6; D unclear. The CDR3 length is 18 residues. From germline, CDR1 is LNHDA and CDR2 SQIVND (reference sequence). V lost 0 bases and J lost 0, with 12 bases in between. The CDR3 is CASSIDWAALSGANVLTF. Here the CDR3 DNA reads TGTGCCAGTAGTATAGATTGGGCAGCACTCTCTGGGGCCAACGTCCTGACTTTC.

V usage is TRBV13 and J usage is TRBJ1-1; possible D gene TRBD1, 5 bases. The CDR3 extends over 12 amino acids. Trimming removed 3 bases from V and 5 bases from J, with 7 bases in between. Germline V gives CDR1 PRHDT, CDR2 FYEKMQ (reference sequence). The chain's CDR3 is CASSFRGTEAFF. CDR3 coding DNA: TGTGCCAGCAGCTTTAGGGGAACTGAAGCTTTCTTT.

The V and J genes are TRBV27 and TRBJ2-7; the D gene is possibly TRBD1 (5 bases). The germline CDR1 and CDR2 sequences are MNHEY and SMNVEV (reference sequence). Trimming took off 1 base at V and 3 bases at J, with 10 bases between the two ends. CDR3 length: 14 amino acids. DNA for the CDR3: TGTGCCAGCAGTTTATGGGGCCAGGACTACGAGCAGTACTTC. Translation gives CASSLWGQDYEQYF.

The rearrangement joins TRBV19 to TRBJ2-1, with TRBD2 identical over 10 bases. The ends lost 3 bases at V and 7 bases at J; junction bases unmatched: 9. Germline V gene sequence: CDR1 LNHDA, CDR2 SQIVND (reference sequence). This CDR3 contains 16 residues. In nucleotides, the CDR3 is TGTGCCAGTAGTATTGGCGCTAGCGGGGGTCAAAATGAGCAGTTCTTC. Its protein is CASSIGASGGQNEQFF.